This TCR beta chain was captured in a study of CD8 T cells in ankylosing spondylitis. General study points: Earlier literature documents some of the motif variants in reactive arthritis synovial fluid and blood.

The CDR3 is 19 residues long. Germline lookup yields CDR1 ENHRY and CDR2 SYGVKD. The trim removed 5 bases at V and 4 bases at J, leaving 21 bases unmatched. TCRdb ran MiXCR on the 5' RACE reads and lists one entry per CDR3 protein. The top ten clones hold 5% to 8% of a sample with under 250,000 distinct CDR3 sequences, roughly 25% of them seen once. A word on this clonotype: The antigen remains undetermined.

The sequenced material came from blood, either unsorted or a sorted T cell fraction (not recorded which). The rearrangement joins TRBV10-3 to TRBJ2-5, with 8 bases lining up with TRBD2. This clonotype was sampled from a male donor with ankylosing spondylitis or in good health (not recorded which). CDR3 in amino acids: CAISFRAIPGTSFAETQYF. The DNA for the CDR3 is TGTGCCATCAGTTTTAGAGCAATTCCCGGGACTAGTTTTGCAGAGACCCAGTACTTC.